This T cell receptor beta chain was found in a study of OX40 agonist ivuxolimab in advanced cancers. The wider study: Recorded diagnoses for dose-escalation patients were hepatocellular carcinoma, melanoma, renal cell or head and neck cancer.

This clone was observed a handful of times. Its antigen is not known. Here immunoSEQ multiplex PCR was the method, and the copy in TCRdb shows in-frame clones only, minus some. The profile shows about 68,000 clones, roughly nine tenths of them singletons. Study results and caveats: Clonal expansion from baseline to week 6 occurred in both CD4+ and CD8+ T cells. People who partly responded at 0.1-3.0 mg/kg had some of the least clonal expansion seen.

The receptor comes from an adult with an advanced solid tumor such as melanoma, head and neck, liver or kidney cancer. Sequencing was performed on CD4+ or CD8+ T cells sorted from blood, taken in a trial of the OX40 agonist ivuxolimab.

CDR3 bases: TGTGCCAGCAGGCGAGAGACCGAGTACGCTGAAGCTTTCTTT. It is translated as CASRRETEYAEAFF. The gene calls are TRBV6-5 and TRBJ1-1; D is undetermined. This CDR3 has 14 residues. Germline CDR1 and CDR2: MNHEY and SVGAGI. Trimming pared 6 bases from V and 6 bases from J, leaving 17 bases between.